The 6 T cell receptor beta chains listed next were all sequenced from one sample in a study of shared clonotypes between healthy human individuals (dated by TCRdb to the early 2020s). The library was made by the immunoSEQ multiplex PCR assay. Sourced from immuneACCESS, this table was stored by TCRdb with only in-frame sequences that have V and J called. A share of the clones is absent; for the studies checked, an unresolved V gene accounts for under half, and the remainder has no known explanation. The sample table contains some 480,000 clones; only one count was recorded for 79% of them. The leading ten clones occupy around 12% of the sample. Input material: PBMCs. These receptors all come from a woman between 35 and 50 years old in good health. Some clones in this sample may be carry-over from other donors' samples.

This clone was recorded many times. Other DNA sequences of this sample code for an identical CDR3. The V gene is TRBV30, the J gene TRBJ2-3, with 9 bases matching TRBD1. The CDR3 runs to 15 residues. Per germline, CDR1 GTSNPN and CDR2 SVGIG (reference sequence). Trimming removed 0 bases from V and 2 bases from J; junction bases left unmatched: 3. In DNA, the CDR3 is TGTGCCTGGAGTGTAGGGGACAGGGACACAGATACGCAGTATTTT. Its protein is CAWSVGDRDTDTQYF.

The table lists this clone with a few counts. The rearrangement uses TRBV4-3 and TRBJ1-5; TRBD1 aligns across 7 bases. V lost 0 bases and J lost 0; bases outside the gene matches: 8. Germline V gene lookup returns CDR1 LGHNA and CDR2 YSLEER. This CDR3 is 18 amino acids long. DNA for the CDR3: TGCGCCAGCAGCCAAGATCCCCGTGGGACAGCTAGCAATCAGCCCCAGCATTTT. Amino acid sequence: CASSQDPRGTASNQPQHF.

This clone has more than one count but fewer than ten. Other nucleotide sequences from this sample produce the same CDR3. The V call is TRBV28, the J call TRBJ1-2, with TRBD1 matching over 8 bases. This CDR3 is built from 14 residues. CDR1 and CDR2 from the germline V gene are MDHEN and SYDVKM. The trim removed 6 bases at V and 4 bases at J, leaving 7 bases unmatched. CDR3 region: CASRRTGSGYGYTF. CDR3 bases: TGTGCCAGCAGGAGGACAGGGTCGGGCTATGGCTACACCTTC.

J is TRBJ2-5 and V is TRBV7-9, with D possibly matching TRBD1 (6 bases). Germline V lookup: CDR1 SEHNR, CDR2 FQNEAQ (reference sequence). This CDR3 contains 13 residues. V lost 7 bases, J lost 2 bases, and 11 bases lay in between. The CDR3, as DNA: TGTGCCAGCAACACAGGGCAGCAAGAGACCCAGTACTTC. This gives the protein CASNTGQQETQYF. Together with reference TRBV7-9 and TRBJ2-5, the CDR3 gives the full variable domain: DTGVSQNPRHKITKRGQNVTFRCDPISEHNRLYWYRQTLGQGPEFLTYFQNEAQLEKSRLLSDRFSAERPKGSFSTLEIQRTEQGDSAMYLCASNTGQQETQYFGPGTRLLVL.

CDR3 protein: CASSLRGGSNQPQHF. The CDR3, as DNA: TGTGCCAGCAGCTTACGGGGGGGTAGCAATCAGCCCCAGCATTTT. J is TRBJ1-5 and V is TRBV7-2; D might be TRBD1 (5 bases). Germline values: CDR1 SGHTA, CDR2 FQGNSA. The V end lost 2 bases, the J end lost 0 bases, and 8 bases lay between the germline ends. The CDR3 length is 15 residues. The full variable domain, with the rest looked up from reference TRBV7-2 and TRBJ1-5, is GAGVSQSPSNKVTEKGKDVELRCDPISGHTALYWYRQSLGQGLEFLIYFQGNSAPDKSGLPSDRFSAERTGGSVSTLTIQRTQQEDSAVYLCASSLRGGSNQPQHFGDGTRLSIL.

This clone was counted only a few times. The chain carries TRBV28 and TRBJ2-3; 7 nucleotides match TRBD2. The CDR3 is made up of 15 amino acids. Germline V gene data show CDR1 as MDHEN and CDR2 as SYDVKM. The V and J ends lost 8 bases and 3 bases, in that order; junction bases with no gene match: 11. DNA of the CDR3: TGTGCCAGCGCCATCCGGGCGGGGGATACAGATACGCAGTATTTT. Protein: CASAIRAGDTDTQYF.